Each of the 18 T cell receptor beta chains below was sequenced from the same sample in a study of T cells in lung cancer brain metastases. TCRdb keeps only in-frame clones here, not all; method: immunoSEQ multiplex PCR. Seen here are about 5,000 clones, roughly 88% observed once, and the top ten hold 2% to 3%. The sample was tumor tissue from the primary lung tumor. These receptors were taken from a man aged 45-65 years with non-small cell lung cancer.

The chain couples TRBV7-9 to TRBJ2-7; possible D gene TRBD2, 6 bases. CDR3 length equals 14 residues. Deletions cut 4 bases from V and 4 bases from J, with 14 bases between. Germline loops: CDR1 SEHNR, CDR2 FQNEAQ (reference sequence). The CDR3 here is CASSSTSAGYEQYF. The CDR3 coding sequence is TGTGCCAGCAGCTCGACATCGGCGGGGTACGAGCAGTACTTC.

The genes are TRBV9 and TRBJ2-3; 11 bases fit TRBD2. V shed 6 bases, J shed 2 bases, and the junction held 5 bases outside the gene matches. Germline CDR1 reads SGDLS; CDR2 reads YYNGEE. CDR3 size: 15 residues. CDR3 loop: CASTRLAGITDTQYF. Written as DNA, the CDR3 is TGTGCCAGCACAAGACTAGCGGGGATCACAGATACGCAGTATTTT.

The rearrangement uses TRBV27 and TRBJ2-7, with 8 bases matching TRBD2. Trimming cost V 5 bases and J 3 bases; bases outside gene matches: 12. There are 16 residues in the CDR3. Germline V gene lookup returns CDR1 MNHEY and CDR2 SMNVEV (reference sequence). The CDR3 loop is CASSPFSSGSIYEQYF. The CDR3 coding sequence is TGTGCCAGCAGTCCTTTCTCCAGCGGGAGTATCTACGAGCAGTACTTC.

The chain's CDR3 is CASSRSGTDGEAFF. For the CDR3, the DNA is TGTGCCAGCTCACGTTCCGGGACAGATGGTGAAGCTTTCTTT. The chain employs TRBV18 and TRBJ1-1; 7 bases agree with TRBD1. Germline-derived CDR1 and CDR2 are KGHSH and LQKENI. The trim removed 4 bases at V and 7 bases at J, leaving 9 bases unmatched. The CDR3 has 14 residues.

Here the CDR3 reads CASSLTDDSYEQYF. CDR3 DNA sequence: TGCGCCAGCAGCCTAACCGACGACAGCTACGAGCAGTACTTC. V usage is TRBV4-1 and J usage is TRBJ2-7; D possibly corresponds to TRBD1 (5 bases). Trimming cost V 4 bases and J 3 bases, with 13 bases left between them. Germline-derived CDR1 and CDR2 are MGHRA and YSYEKL. This CDR3 is built from 14 residues.

The chain has TRBV2 and TRBJ1-2, with D possibly matching TRBD1 (6 bases). Trimming took 3 bases from V and 9 from J, leaving 8 bases between them. The CDR3 is 11 amino acids. The germline V gene encodes CDR1 SNHLY and CDR2 FYNNEI. The CDR3 region has the DNA TGTGCCAGCAGTGAGGACAGAAGCTACACCTTC. This translates into CASSEDRSYTF. The full variable domain, in which reference TRBV2 and TRBJ1-2 provide the parts outside the CDR3, is EPEVTQTPSHQVTQMGQEVILRCVPISNHLYFYWYRQILGQKVEFLVSFYNNEISEKSEIFDDQFSVERPDGSNFTLKIRSTKLEDSAMYFCASSEDRSYTFGSGTRLTVV.

With respect to this clone: The sample holds other DNA sequences that translate to the same CDR3. The chain combines TRBV28 with TRBJ1-1; D may be TRBD1 (5 bases). Germline CDR1 and CDR2: MDHEN and SYDVKM. The CDR3 extends over 15 amino acids. The V and J ends lost 3 bases and 3 bases respectively, with 14 bases between them. The DNA for the CDR3 is TGTGCCAGCAGTTTCGGCCGGGGCCCCCACACTGAAGCTTTCTTT. It codes for CASSFGRGPHTEAFF.

This clone was seen more than once but under ten times. This rearrangement joins TRBV5-4 to TRBJ2-5; TRBD1 is a possible D gene (5 bases). The CDR3 is made up of 14 amino acids. Trimming left V 0 bases short and J 4 bases short, with 10 bases between. The germline CDR1 and CDR2 sequences are SGHNT and YYREEE (reference sequence). CDR3 amino acids: CASSLDPGRETQYF. In DNA form, the CDR3 reads TGTGCCAGCAGCTTGGATCCAGGGCGAGAGACCCAGTACTTC. Complete variable domain (other parts from reference TRBV5-4 and TRBJ2-5): ETGVTQSPTHLIKTRGQQVTLRCSSQSGHNTVSWYQQALGQGPQFIFQYYREEENGRGNFPPRFSGLQFPNYSSELNVNALELDDSALYLCASSLDPGRETQYFGPGTRLLVL.

The rearrangement joins TRBV5-1 to TRBJ2-5, with D tentatively TRBD1 (6 bases). Germline CDR1 SGHRS, CDR2 YFSETQ. CDR3 length: 18 amino acids. The V gene lost 0 bases and the J gene lost 4 bases, with 22 bases spanning the gap. CDR3 sequence: CASSLGIQVPGAGETQYF. In DNA form, the CDR3 reads TGCGCCAGCAGCTTGGGAATCCAAGTCCCAGGGGCGGGAGAGACCCAGTACTTC.

The V gene is TRBV5-6, the J gene TRBJ2-2; D might be TRBD2 (5 bases). Between the trimmed V and J ends, which lost 0 bases and 2 bases, there was a span of 11 bases. Germline loops: CDR1 SGHDT, CDR2 YYEEEE. The CDR3 loop spans 16 amino acids. CDR3 sequence reads: CASSLGERYNTGELFF. The DNA for the CDR3 is TGTGCCAGCAGCTTGGGGGAGCGGTACAACACCGGGGAGCTGTTTTTT.

The rearrangement links TRBV4-2 to TRBJ1-1; TRBD1 might be the D (5 bases). The germline gives CDR1 LGHNA, CDR2 YNFKEQ. This CDR3 spans 14 amino acids. The germline V and J ends were trimmed by 0 bases and 3 bases, with 8 bases remaining between them. For the CDR3, the DNA is TGTGCCAGCAGCCAAGAGGGGGGGTACACTGAAGCTTTCTTT. This codes for CASSQEGGYTEAFF.

The gene calls are TRBV5-1 and TRBJ2-7, with 7 bases that match TRBD1. The CDR3 contains 16 residues. J was trimmed by 0 bases and V by 4 bases; bases with no gene match: 10. CDR1 and CDR2 from the germline V gene are SGHRS and YFSETQ. The CDR3, as DNA: TGCGCCAGCAGCGACCGGGACAGTCCCTTCTCCTACGAGCAGTACTTC. Protein sequence: CASSDRDSPFSYEQYF.

This chain joins TRBV30 and TRBJ1-6; perhaps TRBD1 as D (5 bases). V lost 5 bases and J lost 7, with 12 bases in between. Germline V gene data show CDR1 as GTSNPN and CDR2 as SVGIG (reference sequence). This CDR3 is built from 13 residues. This chain's CDR3 is CAWGSGANSPLHF. CDR3 DNA sequence: TGTGCCTGGGGGAGCGGGGCAAATTCACCCCTCCACTTT.

J is TRBJ2-5 and V is TRBV5-1, with 10 bases aligning to TRBD2. This CDR3 region has 15 residues. Germline values: CDR1 SGHRS, CDR2 YFSETQ. The trim removed 0 bases at V and 6 bases at J, leaving 5 bases unmatched. The CDR3 protein is CASSLEAGGPKTQYF. CDR3 sequence (DNA): TGCGCCAGCAGCTTGGAAGCGGGGGGGCCTAAGACCCAGTACTTC.

The chain is built from TRBV11-2 and TRBJ2-2, with D tentatively TRBD1 or TRBD2 (5 bases each). The V gene's germline CDR1 is SGHAT and CDR2 FQNNGV. The CDR3 contains 13 residues. V was shortened by 2 bases and J by 6 bases, with 7 bases between the two germline ends. The CDR3 loop is CASSLRGAGELFF. CDR3 DNA sequence: TGTGCCAGCAGCTTAAGAGGGGCCGGGGAGCTGTTTTTT. Full variable domain (missing parts from reference TRBV11-2 and TRBJ2-2): EAGVAQSPRYKIIEKRQSVAFWCNPISGHATLYWYQQILGQGPKLLIQFQNNGVVDDSQLPKDRFSAERLKGVDSTLKIQPAKLEDSAVYLCASSLRGAGELFFGEGSRLTVL.

This clone came up a few times. V usage is TRBV19 and J usage is TRBJ2-7; 8 nucleotides agree with TRBD1. Germline V gene lookup returns CDR1 LNHDA and CDR2 SQIVND (reference sequence). The CDR3 is made up of 14 amino acids. Trimming removed 5 bases from V and 5 bases from J; junction bases left unmatched: 8. CDR3 sequence: CASSGETGVDEQYF. In DNA form, the CDR3 reads TGTGCCAGTAGTGGGGAGACAGGGGTTGACGAGCAGTACTTC.

The rearrangement joins TRBV6-5 to TRBJ1-5, with D possibly matching TRBD1 (6 bases). Trimming removed 5 bases from V and 0 bases from J, with 11 bases in between. Germline CDR1 MNHEY, CDR2 SVGAGI. The CDR3 is 15 residues long. The CDR3 region has the DNA TGTGCCAGCAGTCCCAAGGGGGATAGCAATCAGCCCCAGCATTTT. It codes for CASSPKGDSNQPQHF.

V is TRBV6-5 and J is TRBJ2-2; TRBD1 matches 10 bases. This CDR3 has 16 residues. Germline loops: CDR1 MNHEY, CDR2 SVGAGI. V trimming: 2 bases; J trimming: 7 bases; junction bases outside the gene matches: 7. The CDR3 bases are TGTGCCAGCAGTTACCTAGACAGGGGGCAGGACGGGGAGCTGTTTTTT. Translating gives CASSYLDRGQDGELFF.